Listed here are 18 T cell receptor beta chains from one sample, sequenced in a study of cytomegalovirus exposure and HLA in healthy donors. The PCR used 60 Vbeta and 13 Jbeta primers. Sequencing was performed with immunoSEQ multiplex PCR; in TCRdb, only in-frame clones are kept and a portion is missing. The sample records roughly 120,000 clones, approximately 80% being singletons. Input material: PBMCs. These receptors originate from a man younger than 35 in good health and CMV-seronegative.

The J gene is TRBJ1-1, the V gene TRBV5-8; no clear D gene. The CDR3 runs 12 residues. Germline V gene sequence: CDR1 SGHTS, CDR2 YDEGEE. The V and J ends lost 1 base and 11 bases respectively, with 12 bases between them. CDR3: CASSLLGRRAFF. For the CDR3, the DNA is TGTGCCAGCAGCTTGTTGGGGAGGAGGGCTTTCTTT.

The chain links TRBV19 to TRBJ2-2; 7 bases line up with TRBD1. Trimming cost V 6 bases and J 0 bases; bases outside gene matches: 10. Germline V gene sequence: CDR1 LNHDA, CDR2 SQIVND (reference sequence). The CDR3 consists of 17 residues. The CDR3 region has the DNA TGTGCCAGTAGACTCCTCACTGGGACAGCGAACACCGGGGAGCTGTTTTTT. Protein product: CASRLLTGTANTGELFF.

CDR3 amino acids: CASSQDRSGEQFF. As DNA, the CDR3 is TGCGCCAGCAGCCAAGATAGGTCGGGTGAGCAGTTCTTC. The chain combines TRBV4-3 with TRBJ2-1; D unclear. V was cut by 0 bases and J by 9 bases, with 9 bases left in between. The CDR3 contains 13 residues. Germline V CDR1 and CDR2: LGHNA, YSLEER.

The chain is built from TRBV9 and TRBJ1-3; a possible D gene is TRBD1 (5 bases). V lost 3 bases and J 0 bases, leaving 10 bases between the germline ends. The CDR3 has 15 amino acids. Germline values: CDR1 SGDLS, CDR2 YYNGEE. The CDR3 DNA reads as TGTGCCAGCAGCGCCTCAGGGAACTCTGGAAACACCATATATTTT. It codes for CASSASGNSGNTIYF. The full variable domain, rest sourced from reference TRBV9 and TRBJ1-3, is DSGVTQTPKHLITATGQRVTLRCSPRSGDLSVYWYQQSLDQGLQFLIQYYNGEERAKGNILERFSAQQFPDLHSELNLSSLELGDSALYFCASSASGNSGNTIYFGEGSWLTVV.

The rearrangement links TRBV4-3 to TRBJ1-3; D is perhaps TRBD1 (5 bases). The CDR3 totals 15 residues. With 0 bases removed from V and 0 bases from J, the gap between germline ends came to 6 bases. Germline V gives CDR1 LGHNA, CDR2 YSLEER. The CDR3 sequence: CASSQEGGSGNTIYF. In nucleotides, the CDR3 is TGCGCCAGCAGCCAAGAGGGGGGCTCTGGAAACACCATATATTTT.

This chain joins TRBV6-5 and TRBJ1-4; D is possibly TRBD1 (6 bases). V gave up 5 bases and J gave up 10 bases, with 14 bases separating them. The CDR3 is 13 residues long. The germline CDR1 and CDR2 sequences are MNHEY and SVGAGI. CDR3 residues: CASSPLGAGKLFF. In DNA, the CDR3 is TGTGCCAGCAGTCCTCTGGGGGCGGGAAAACTGTTTTTT.

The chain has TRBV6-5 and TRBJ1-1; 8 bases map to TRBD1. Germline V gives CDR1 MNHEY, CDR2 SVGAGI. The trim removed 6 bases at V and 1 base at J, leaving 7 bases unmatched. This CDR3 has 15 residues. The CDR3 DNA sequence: TGTGCCAGCAGACGGGACAGGTCGGGGAACACTGAAGCTTTCTTT. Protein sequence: CASRRDRSGNTEAFF.

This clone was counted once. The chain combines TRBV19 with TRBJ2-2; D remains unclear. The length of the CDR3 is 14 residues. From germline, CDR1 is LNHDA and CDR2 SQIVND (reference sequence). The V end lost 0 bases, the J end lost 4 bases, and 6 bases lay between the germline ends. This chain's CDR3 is CASSIDRVTGELFF. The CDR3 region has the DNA TGTGCCAGTAGTATAGATCGGGTCACCGGGGAGCTGTTTTTT.

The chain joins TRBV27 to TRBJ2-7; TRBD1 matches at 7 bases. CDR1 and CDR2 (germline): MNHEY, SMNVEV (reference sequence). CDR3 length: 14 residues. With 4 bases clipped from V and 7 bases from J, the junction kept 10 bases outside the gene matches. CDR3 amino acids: CASSSTRQGGEQYF. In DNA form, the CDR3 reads TGTGCCAGCAGTTCTACTAGACAGGGCGGAGAGCAGTACTTC.

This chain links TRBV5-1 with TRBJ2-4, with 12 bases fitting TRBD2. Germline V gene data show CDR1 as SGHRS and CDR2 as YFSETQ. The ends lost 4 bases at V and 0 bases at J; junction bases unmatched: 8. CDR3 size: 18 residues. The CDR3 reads CASSIPTGLAGAKNIQYF. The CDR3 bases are TGCGCCAGCAGCATTCCCACGGGACTAGCGGGAGCCAAAAACATTCAGTACTTC.

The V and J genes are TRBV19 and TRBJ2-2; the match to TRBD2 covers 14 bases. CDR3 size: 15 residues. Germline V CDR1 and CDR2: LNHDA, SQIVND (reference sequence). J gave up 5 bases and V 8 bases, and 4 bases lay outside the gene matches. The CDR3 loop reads CASGGLAGVTGELFF. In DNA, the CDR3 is TGTGCCAGTGGGGGACTAGCGGGAGTTACCGGGGAGCTGTTTTTT.

The CDR3: CASSEPTGQGMQYF. CDR3 nucleotide sequence: TGCGCCAGCAGTGAACCCACAGGACAGGGTATGCAGTATTTT. The chain combines TRBV10-1 with TRBJ2-3, with 8 bases lining up with TRBD1. Per the germline V gene, CDR1 is WNHNN and CDR2 is SYGVQD (reference sequence). J was trimmed by 11 bases and V by 3 bases; bases with no gene match: 10. This CDR3 comprises 14 residues.

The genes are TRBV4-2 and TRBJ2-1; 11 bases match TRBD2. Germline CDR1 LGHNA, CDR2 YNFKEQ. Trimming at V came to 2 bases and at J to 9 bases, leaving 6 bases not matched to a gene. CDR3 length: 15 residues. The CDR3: CASSQLAGGPPEQFF. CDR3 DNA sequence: TGTGCCAGCAGCCAATTAGCGGGAGGGCCCCCTGAGCAGTTCTTC.

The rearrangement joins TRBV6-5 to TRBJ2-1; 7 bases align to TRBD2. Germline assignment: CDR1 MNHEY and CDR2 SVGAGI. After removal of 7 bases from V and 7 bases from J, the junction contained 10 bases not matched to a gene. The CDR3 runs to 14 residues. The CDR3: CASILWGGSNEQFF. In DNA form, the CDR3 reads TGTGCCAGCATCCTTTGGGGAGGGTCGAATGAGCAGTTCTTC.

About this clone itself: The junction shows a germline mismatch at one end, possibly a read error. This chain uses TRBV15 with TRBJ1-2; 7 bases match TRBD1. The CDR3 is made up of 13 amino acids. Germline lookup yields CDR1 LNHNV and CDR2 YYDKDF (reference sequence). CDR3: CATSRRDSYGYPF. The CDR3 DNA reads TGTGCCACCAGCCGGAGGGACAGCTATGGCTACCCCTTC.

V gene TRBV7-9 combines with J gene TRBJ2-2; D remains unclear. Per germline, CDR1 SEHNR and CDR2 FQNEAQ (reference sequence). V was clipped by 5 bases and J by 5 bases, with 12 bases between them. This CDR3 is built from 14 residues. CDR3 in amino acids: CASSTRIGTGELFF. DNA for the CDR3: TGTGCCAGCAGCACACGAATCGGGACCGGGGAGCTGTTTTTT.

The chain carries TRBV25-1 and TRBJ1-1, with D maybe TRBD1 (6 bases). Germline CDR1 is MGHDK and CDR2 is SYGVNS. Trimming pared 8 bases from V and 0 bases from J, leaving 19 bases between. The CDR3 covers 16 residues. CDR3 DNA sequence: TGTGCCAGCCTTCCTAACAGGGAGGGGGTGAACACTGAAGCTTTCTTT. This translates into CASLPNREGVNTEAFF.

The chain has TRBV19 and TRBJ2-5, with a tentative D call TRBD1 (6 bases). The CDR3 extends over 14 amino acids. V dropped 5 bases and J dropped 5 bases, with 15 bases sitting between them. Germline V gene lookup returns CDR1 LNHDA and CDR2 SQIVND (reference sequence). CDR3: CASSDQQGRETQYF. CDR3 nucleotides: TGTGCCAGTAGTGACCAACAGGGAAGGGAGACCCAGTACTTC.